These 23 T cell receptor beta chains were sequenced from one sample in a study of shared clonotypes between healthy human individuals. Sequencing used immunoSEQ multiplex PCR; TCRdb keeps in-frame clones, though not all of them. The data contain 2 million to 2.5 million clones, nearly 97% of them singletons. Sequencing was done on a sample of naive CD4+ T cells sorted from blood. Subset noted: CD45RA+ positively selected. Receptors were obtained from a man aged 18 to 30 in good health.

The sample holds one count of this clone. The chain couples TRBV4-3 to TRBJ2-2, with D perhaps TRBD2 (6 bases). The CDR3 contains 17 residues. Germline assignment: CDR1 LGHNA and CDR2 YSLEER. V dropped 0 bases and J dropped 1 base, with 12 bases sitting between them. The CDR3 DNA follows: TGCGCCAGCAGCCAAGAAGGGGCCGGGGGGAACACCGGGGAGCTGTTTTTT. Translating it yields CASSQEGAGGNTGELFF.

CDR3 bases: TGTGCCAGCAGCATACAGGGGAGGGTGACAGATACGCAGTATTTT. It yields the protein CASSIQGRVTDTQYF. V and J are TRBV5-6 and TRBJ2-3; D may be TRBD1 or TRBD2 (7 bases each). V dropped 4 bases and J dropped 3 bases, with 15 bases sitting between them. This CDR3 region has 15 residues. Germline V gene sequence: CDR1 SGHDT, CDR2 YYEEEE.

The CDR3 DNA follows: TGTGCCAGTAGACCCAAGGGCGGAAACACCATATATTTT. Translating it yields CASRPKGGNTIYF. The chain uses TRBV19 and TRBJ1-3; D not certain. Germline V lookup: CDR1 LNHDA, CDR2 SQIVND (reference sequence). Deletions cut 6 bases from V and 4 bases from J, with 10 bases between. This CDR3 contains 13 residues.

This chain joins TRBV18 and TRBJ1-6; tentative D call: TRBD1 (5 bases). With 4 bases removed from V and 8 bases from J, the gap between germline ends came to 15 bases. Looked up from germline, CDR1 is KGHSH and CDR2 is LQKENI. The CDR3 extends over 15 amino acids. The CDR3 nucleotides read TGTGCCAGCTCACAGTTAAGGGGTCAGGATTCACCCCTCCACTTT. As protein: CASSQLRGQDSPLHF.

The chain has TRBV7-9 and TRBJ2-2; D is possibly TRBD1 (5 bases). The CDR3 length is 18 residues. CDR1 is SEHNR, CDR2 FQNEAQ, per germline (reference sequence). V was cut by 2 bases and J by 0 bases, with 16 bases left in between. CDR3 DNA: TGTGCCAGCAGCTTACCAAGCGACAGCAGCTCGAACACCGGGGAGCTGTTTTTT. The encoded protein is CASSLPSDSSSNTGELFF.

J is TRBJ1-2 and V is TRBV30; D may be TRBD1 (6 bases). Germline V lookup: CDR1 GTSNPN, CDR2 SVGIG (reference sequence). The CDR3 runs to 14 residues. The V and J ends lost 1 base and 0 bases respectively, with 9 bases between them. The CDR3 loop is CAWSANRANYGYTF. CDR3 sequence (DNA): TGTGCCTGGAGTGCCAACAGGGCTAACTATGGCTACACCTTC.

This chain uses TRBV10-2 with TRBJ1-5; 10 bases agree with TRBD1. This CDR3 region has 17 residues. CDR1 and CDR2 from the germline V gene are WSHSY and SAAADI. V lost 7 bases to trimming and J lost 1 base; unmatched junction nucleotides: 10. CDR3 DNA sequence: TGCGCCAGCAAGAAGACAGGGGGCCTAGGAAGCAATCAGCCCCAGCATTTT. Protein sequence: CASKKTGGLGSNQPQHF.

The chain uses TRBV5-1 and TRBJ2-7, with a tentative D call TRBD2 (6 bases). The CDR3 is made up of 17 amino acids. Trimming took 2 bases from V and 3 from J, leaving 21 bases between them. Germline CDR1 is SGHRS and CDR2 is YFSETQ. Written as DNA, the CDR3 is TGCGCCAGCAGCTTCGGTGCCGGGAGCTTTATTATCTACGAGCAGTACTTC. Protein: CASSFGAGSFIIYEQYF.

This chain uses TRBV20-1 with TRBJ1-2; 7 nucleotides line up with TRBD1. Trimming at V came to 5 bases and at J to 8 bases, leaving 5 bases not matched to a gene. The CDR3 is 11 amino acids. CDR1 is DFQATT and CDR2 is SNEGSKA in the germline V gene (reference sequence). This CDR3 reads CSASRGQGYTF. The CDR3 coding sequence is TGCAGTGCTTCGAGGGGGCAAGGCTACACCTTC.

This chain uses TRBV5-1 with TRBJ2-2; D is undetermined. Germline CDR1 is SGHRS and CDR2 is YFSETQ. V was pared by 2 bases and J by 7 bases, with 12 bases between. The length of the CDR3 is 14 residues. CDR3 sequence reads: CASSFNHPNGELFF. The DNA for the CDR3 is TGCGCCAGCAGCTTTAACCACCCGAACGGGGAGCTGTTTTTT. Filled out from reference TRBV5-1 and TRBJ2-2, the complete variable domain reads KAGVTQTPRYLIKTRGQQVTLSCSPISGHRSVSWYQQTPGQGLQFLFEYFSETQRNKGNFPGRFSGRQFSNSRSEMNVSTLELGDSALYLCASSFNHPNGELFFGEGSRLTVL.

This chain links TRBV5-1 with TRBJ2-1, with D perhaps TRBD1 (6 bases). Looked up from germline, CDR1 is SGHRS and CDR2 is YFSETQ. The CDR3 spans 14 residues. V lost 0 bases and J lost 5, with 9 bases in between. This chain's CDR3 is CASSLDRVHNEQFF. CDR3 DNA sequence: TGCGCCAGCAGCTTGGACAGGGTCCACAATGAGCAGTTCTTC.

CDR3: CASSPGVSNRGETQYF. CDR3 sequence (DNA): TGCGCCAGCAGCCCGGGCGTCAGTAACCGCGGGGAGACCCAGTACTTC. The J gene is TRBJ2-5, the V gene TRBV4-3; a possible D gene is TRBD2 (5 bases). The V end lost 4 bases, the J end lost 5 bases, and 20 bases lay between the germline ends. Germline assignment: CDR1 LGHNA and CDR2 YSLEER. This CDR3 region has 16 residues.

V usage is TRBV14 and J usage is TRBJ2-3; 9 bases align to TRBD1. This CDR3 is 13 amino acids long. The germline CDR1 and CDR2 sequences are SGHDN and FVKESK. With V trimmed by 8 bases and J by 4 bases, 4 bases remained unmatched. CDR3 bases: TGTGCCAGCCGGGGACAGGGACCAGATACGCAGTATTTT. This translates into CASRGQGPDTQYF.

CDR3 nucleotides: TGCGCCAGCAGTGACGCAGGGTTCCATCAGCCCCAGCATTTT. It is translated as CASSDAGFHQPQHF. The rearrangement joins TRBV10-2 to TRBJ1-5; D perhaps matches TRBD1 (5 bases). This CDR3 has 14 residues. V gave up 3 bases and J gave up 5 bases, with 11 bases separating them. Germline V gene lookup returns CDR1 WSHSY and CDR2 SAAADI.

The chain employs TRBV5-6 and TRBJ1-1; D is possibly TRBD1 (6 bases). The germline V gene encodes CDR1 SGHDT and CDR2 YYEEEE. V lost 4 bases to trimming and J lost 3 bases, with 16 bases between them. CDR3 length: 15 amino acids. This CDR3 is CASSRVGQLHTEAFF. Here the CDR3 DNA reads TGTGCCAGCAGCCGCGTCGGACAGTTGCACACTGAAGCTTTCTTT.

The rearrangement links TRBV4-1 to TRBJ2-5; 10 nucleotides agree with TRBD2. V lost 4 bases, J lost 4 bases, and 6 bases stayed unmatched. CDR1 and CDR2 (germline): MGHRA, YSYEKL. The CDR3 consists of 15 residues. CDR3 loop: CASSRAGGPGETQYF. CDR3 nucleotides: TGCGCCAGCAGCCGAGCGGGAGGGCCGGGAGAGACCCAGTACTTC.

The chain employs TRBV11-2 and TRBJ2-1, with 9 bases fitting TRBD1. Trimming took 0 bases from V and 13 from J; bases not matched to a gene: 7. Germline V gene lookup returns CDR1 SGHAT and CDR2 FQNNGV. The CDR3 runs to 14 residues. CDR3 sequence reads: CASSLDGTGSIQFF. The CDR3 DNA reads as TGTGCCAGCAGCTTAGACGGGACAGGGAGTATACAGTTCTTC.

The J gene is TRBJ2-5, the V gene TRBV7-3; the match to TRBD1 covers 8 bases. Germline loops: CDR1 SGHTA, CDR2 FQGTGA. The CDR3 loop spans 15 amino acids. V shed 5 bases, J shed 3 bases, and the junction held 8 bases outside the gene matches. CDR3 sequence: CASSRQGSLEETQYF. The CDR3 region has the DNA TGTGCCAGCAGCCGACAGGGGTCATTGGAAGAGACCCAGTACTTC.

V gene TRBV4-1 combines with J gene TRBJ1-6; perhaps TRBD1 as D (5 bases). Trimming cost V 0 bases and J 4 bases, with 7 bases left between them. Germline V lookup: CDR1 MGHRA, CDR2 YSYEKL. The CDR3 spans 15 residues. The CDR3 loop reads CASSQDQGYNSPLHF. In DNA, the CDR3 is TGCGCCAGCAGCCAAGATCAGGGTTATAATTCACCCCTCCACTTT.

V is TRBV5-5 and J is TRBJ2-7; D remains ambiguous. This CDR3 spans 16 amino acids. The V gene's germline CDR1 is SGHKS and CDR2 YYEKEE (reference sequence). The V end was cut by 4 bases, the J end by 2 bases, with 19 bases between. The CDR3 DNA reads TGTGCCAGCAGCCTCCGACCTGAACAGTCAACCTACGAGCAGTACTTC. This encodes CASSLRPEQSTYEQYF.

V usage is TRBV5-1 and J usage is TRBJ2-7, with 9 nucleotides matching TRBD2. From germline, CDR1 is SGHRS and CDR2 YFSETQ. Germline trimming cut 7 bases from V and 0 bases from J; bases unmatched to any gene: 17. The CDR3 totals 18 residues. In DNA, the CDR3 is TGCGCCAGCTCCAAGGAGACTAGCGGATCCCTAAGCTCCTACGAGCAGTACTTC. Translated: CASSKETSGSLSSYEQYF.

V and J are TRBV5-8 and TRBJ1-5; D perhaps matches TRBD1 (5 bases). The CDR3 totals 17 residues. In germline, CDR1 is SGHTS, CDR2 YDEGEE. The V and J ends lost 5 bases and 7 bases respectively, with 25 bases between them. CDR3 region: CASRPPGTVEGGQPQHF. The CDR3 bases are TGTGCCAGCAGACCGCCGGGGACCGTCGAGGGCGGACAGCCCCAGCATTTT.

V usage is TRBV5-4 and J usage is TRBJ2-1; possibly TRBD1 for D (8 bases). The CDR3 has 14 amino acids. Trimming left V 5 bases short and J 8 bases short, with 17 bases between. In germline, CDR1 is SGHNT, CDR2 YYREEE (reference sequence). CDR3 residues: CASRSQGAGDEQFF. In nucleotides, the CDR3 is TGTGCCAGCAGGAGTCAGGGGGCGGGAGATGAGCAGTTCTTC.